This T cell receptor beta chain was sequenced in a study of blood T cell repertoires in COVID-19. Looking at the study overall: Researchers got acute and convalescent COVID-19 samples from the United States, Italy and Spain. In each case, the material was cDNA or gDNA derived from T cells, B-cell-depleted T cells, or PBMCs.

V lost 0 bases, J lost 9 bases, and 16 bases lay in between. CDR3 length equals 15 residues. Per the germline V gene, CDR1 is LNHNV and CDR2 is YYDKDF (reference sequence). Sequencing used immunoSEQ multiplex PCR; TCRdb keeps in-frame clones, though not all of them. The top ten clones hold roughly 3.2% of a sample with roughly 230,000 clones, about 80% of them seen once. Adults between about 18 and 95 years of age took part from 20 to 25 US areas. Cohort 3 donors counted as recovered after two negative PCRs, clearance, or resolved symptoms. The receptor's source is a man between 45 and 60 years old who had recovered from COVID-19. Material for sequencing was PBMCs or T cells enriched from blood (not recorded which). The rearrangement joins TRBV15 to TRBJ2-3; D perhaps matches TRBD2 (5 bases). The CDR3: CATSRDSYAPGTQYF. The CDR3 nucleotides read TGTGCCACCAGCAGAGATTCTTATGCCCCGGGAACGCAGTATTTT.